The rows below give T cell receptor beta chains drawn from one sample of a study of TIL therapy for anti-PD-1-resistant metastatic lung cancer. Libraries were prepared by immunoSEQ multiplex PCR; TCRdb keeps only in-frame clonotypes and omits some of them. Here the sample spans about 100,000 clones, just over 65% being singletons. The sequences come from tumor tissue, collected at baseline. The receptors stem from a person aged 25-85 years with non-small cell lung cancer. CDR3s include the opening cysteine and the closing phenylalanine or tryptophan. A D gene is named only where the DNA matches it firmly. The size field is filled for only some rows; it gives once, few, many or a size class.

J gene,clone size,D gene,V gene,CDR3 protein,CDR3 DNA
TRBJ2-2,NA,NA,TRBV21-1,CASSKEEYTGELFF,TGTGCCAGCAGCAAAGAAGAATACACCGGGGAGCTGTTTTTT
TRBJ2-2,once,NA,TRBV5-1,CASSLRRENTGELFF,TGCGCCAGCAGCTTACGGCGGGAGAACACCGGGGAGCTGTTTTTT
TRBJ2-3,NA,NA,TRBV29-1,CSVDPRGDTQYF,TGCAGCGTTGACCCCAGAGGAGATACGCAGTATTTT
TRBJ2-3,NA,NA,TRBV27,CASSLTAISTDTQYF,TGTGCCAGCAGTTTAACCGCTATTAGCACAGATACGCAGTATTTT
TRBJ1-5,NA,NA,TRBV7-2,CASSSYGGLSNQPQHF,TGTGCCAGCAGCTCCTACGGGGGGCTAAGCAATCAGCCCCAGCATTTT
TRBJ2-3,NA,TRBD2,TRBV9,CASSQWAGEGDTQYF,TGTGCCAGCAGCCAATGGGCGGGGGAAGGAGATACGCAGTATTTT
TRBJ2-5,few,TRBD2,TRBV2,CASSEERGPGGGRKTQYF,TGTGCCAGCAGTGAGGAGAGGGGACCCGGGGGGGGTCGAAAGACCCAGTACTTC
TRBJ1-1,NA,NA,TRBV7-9,CASDIGGVEAFF,TGTGCCAGCGACATTGGGGGGGTGGAAGCTTTCTTT
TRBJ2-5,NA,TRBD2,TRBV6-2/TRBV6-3,CASSYGLAGAEKTQYF,TGTGCCAGCAGTTACGGACTAGCGGGGGCGGAAAAGACCCAGTACTTC
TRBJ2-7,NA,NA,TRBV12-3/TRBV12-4,CASSLADTTQQYF,TGTGCCAGCAGTTTAGCCGATACGACTCAGCAGTACTTC
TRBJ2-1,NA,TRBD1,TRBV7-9,CASSLEGAKNEQFF,TGTGCCAGCAGCTTAGAGGGGGCGAAAAATGAGCAGTTCTTC
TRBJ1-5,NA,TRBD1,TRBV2,CASSDFTGARQPQHF,TGTGCCAGCAGTGACTTCACAGGGGCGCGTCAGCCCCAGCATTTT
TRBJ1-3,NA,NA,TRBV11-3,CASSQDSGNTIYF,TGTGCCAGCAGCCAAGACTCTGGAAACACCATATATTTT
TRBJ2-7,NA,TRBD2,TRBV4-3,CASSQLAGDYEQYF,TGCGCCAGCAGCCAACTAGCGGGGGACTACGAGCAGTACTTC
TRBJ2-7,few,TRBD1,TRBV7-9,CASSFPNPGQNYEQYF,TGTGCCAGCAGCTTCCCAAATCCGGGACAGAATTACGAGCAGTACTTC
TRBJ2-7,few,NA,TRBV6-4,CATLAIAESYEQYF,TGTGCCACCCTCGCCATAGCGGAATCCTACGAGCAGTACTTC